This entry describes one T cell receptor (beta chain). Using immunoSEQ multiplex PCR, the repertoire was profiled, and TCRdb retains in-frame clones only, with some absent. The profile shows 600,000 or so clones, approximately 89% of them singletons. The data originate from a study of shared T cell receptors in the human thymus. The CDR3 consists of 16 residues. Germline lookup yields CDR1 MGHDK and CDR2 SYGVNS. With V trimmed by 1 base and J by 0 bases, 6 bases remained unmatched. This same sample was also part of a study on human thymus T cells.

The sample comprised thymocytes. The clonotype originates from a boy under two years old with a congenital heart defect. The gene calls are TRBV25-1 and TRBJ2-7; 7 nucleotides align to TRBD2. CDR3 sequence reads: CASSESGGGPSYEQYF. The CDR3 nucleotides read TGTGCCAGCAGTGAATCGGGGGGAGGGCCCTCCTACGAGCAGTACTTC.